The T cell receptor beta chain under discussion was sequenced for a study of cytomegalovirus exposure and HLA in healthy donors. Whole-study findings and limits: It was taken for granted in presence/absence analyses that sequencing depth across donors was roughly uniform.

Use of 60 Vbeta and 13 Jbeta primers characterized the PCR. The repertoire was sequenced with immunoSEQ multiplex PCR; TCRdb's copy has only in-frame clones and lacks some. Among 70,000 to 95,000 clones listed, roughly 60% were seen once. A remark on this clone: Its matching antigen is unknown.

Germline CDR1 reads SGHDT; CDR2 reads YYEEEE. The CDR3 is 17 residues long. V was pared by 4 bases and J by 0 bases, with 20 bases between. The chain combines TRBV5-6 with TRBJ2-7; TRBD1 is a possible D gene (5 bases). This sequence originates from a woman aged 25 to 39 in good health and CMV-seropositive. The sample taken for sequencing was PBMCs. The CDR3 loop reads CASSHLPGQVSSYEQYF. Here the CDR3 DNA reads TGTGCCAGCAGCCATTTGCCAGGACAAGTGAGCTCCTACGAGCAGTACTTC.